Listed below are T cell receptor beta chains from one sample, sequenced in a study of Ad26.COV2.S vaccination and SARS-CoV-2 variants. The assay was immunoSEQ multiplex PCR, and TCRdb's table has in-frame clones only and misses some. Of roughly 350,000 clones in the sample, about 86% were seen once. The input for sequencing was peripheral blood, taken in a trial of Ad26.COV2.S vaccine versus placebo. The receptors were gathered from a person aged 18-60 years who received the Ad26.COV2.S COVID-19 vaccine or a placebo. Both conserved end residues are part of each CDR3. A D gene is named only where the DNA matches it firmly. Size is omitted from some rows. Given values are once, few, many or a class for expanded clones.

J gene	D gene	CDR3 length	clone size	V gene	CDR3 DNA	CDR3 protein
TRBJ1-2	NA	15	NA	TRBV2	TGTGCCAGCAGTAAAGCCGACGGAGCTAACTATGGCTACACCTTC	CASSKADGANYGYTF
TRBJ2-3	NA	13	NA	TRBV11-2	TGTGCCAGCAGCTTAGTGGGGGCGGATACGCAGTATTTT	CASSLVGADTQYF
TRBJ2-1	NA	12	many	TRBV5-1	TGCGCCAGCAGCGACACTAACAATGAGCAGTTCTTC	CASSDTNNEQFF
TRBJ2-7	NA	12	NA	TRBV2	TGTAGTTGGGGTCCAAGCTCCTACGAGCAGTACTTC	CSWGPSSYEQYF
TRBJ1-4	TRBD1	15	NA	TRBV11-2	TGTGCCAGCAGCTTTTCACAGGGGGTTAATGAAAAACTGTTTTTT	CASSFSQGVNEKLFF
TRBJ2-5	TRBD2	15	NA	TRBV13	TGTGCCAGCAGCTTTACGGGGGGGCCCCAAGAGACCCAGTACTTC	CASSFTGGPQETQYF
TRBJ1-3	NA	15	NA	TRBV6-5	TGTGCCAGCAGTAGGAGGGACGGTTTTGGAAACACCATATATTTT	CASSRRDGFGNTIYF
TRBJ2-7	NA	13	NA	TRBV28	TGTGCCAGCAGTTTGTCTTGGGGCGGCGAGCAGTACTTC	CASSLSWGGEQYF
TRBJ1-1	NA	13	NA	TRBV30	TGTGCCTGGAGTGTACGCTTCAACACTGAAGCTTTCTTT	CAWSVRFNTEAFF
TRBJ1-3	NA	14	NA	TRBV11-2	TGTGCCAGCAGCTTGCAGATGACTGGAAACACCATATATTTT	CASSLQMTGNTIYF
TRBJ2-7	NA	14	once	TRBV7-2	TGTGCCAGCAGCTTCGGACTGGACCCCTACGAGCAGTACTTC	CASSFGLDPYEQYF
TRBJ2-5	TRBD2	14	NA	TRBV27	TGTGCCAGCAGGAGTAGCGGGAGGGCAGAGACCCAGTACTTC	CASRSSGRAETQYF
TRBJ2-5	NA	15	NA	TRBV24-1	TGTGCCACCAGTGATTTACTGGCGGGGAGGGAGACCCAGTACTTC	CATSDLLAGRETQYF
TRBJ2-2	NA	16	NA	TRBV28	TGTGCCAGCAGTTTAAACCAGGGCGGAAGCACCGGGGAGCTGTTTTTT	CASSLNQGGSTGELFF
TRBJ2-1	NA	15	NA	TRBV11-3	TGTGCCAGCAGCCCAAACACCGGGGCTATCAGGGAGCAGTTCTTC	CASSPNTGAIREQFF
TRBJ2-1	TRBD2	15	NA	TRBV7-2	TGTGCCAGCAGCTTCTTAGCGGGGGGGCGGAATGAGCAGTTCTTC	CASSFLAGGRNEQFF
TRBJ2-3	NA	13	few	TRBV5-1	TGCGCCAGCAGCTCGGGAAACGCAGATACGCAGTATTTT	CASSSGNADTQYF
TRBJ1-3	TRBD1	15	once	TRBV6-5	TGTGCCAGCAGACAACAGGGACAGGGAGGAAACACCATATATTTT	CASRQQGQGGNTIYF
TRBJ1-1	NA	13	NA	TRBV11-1	TGTGCCAGCAGCTTTTTCAGGGCCACTGAAGCTTTCTTT	CASSFFRATEAFF
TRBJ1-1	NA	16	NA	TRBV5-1	TGCGCCAGCAGCTCGGGGCTGGGCAACATGAACACTGAAGCTTTCTTT	CASSSGLGNMNTEAFF
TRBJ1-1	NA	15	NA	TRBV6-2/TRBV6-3	TGTGCCAGCAGCCCCTTAGAGCTGTCCGGCACTGAAGCTTTCTTT	CASSPLELSGTEAFF
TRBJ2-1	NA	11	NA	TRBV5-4	TGTGCCAGCAGCTTGGACCAGGAGCAGTTCTTC	CASSLDQEQFF
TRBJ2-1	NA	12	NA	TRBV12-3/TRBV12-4	TGTGCCAGCAGTTCGATTGAGAATGAGCAGTTCTTC	CASSSIENEQFF
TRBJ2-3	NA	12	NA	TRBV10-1	TGCGCCAGCAGCCCCGGAGGGGATACGCAGTATTTT	CASSPGGDTQYF
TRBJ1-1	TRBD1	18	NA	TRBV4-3	TGCGCCAGCAGCCAAGGTTATAGGACAGGAGGTTTATGGACTGAAGCTTTCTTT	CASSQGYRTGGLWTEAFF
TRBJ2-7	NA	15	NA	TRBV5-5	TGTGCCAGCAGCTTGGTGGGTCCCGTGATATACGAGCAGTACTTC	CASSLVGPVIYEQYF
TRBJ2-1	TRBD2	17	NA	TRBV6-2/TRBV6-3	TGTGCCAGCAGTTACCCAAAGCGGGGGAGCTCCTACAATGAGCAGTTCTTC	CASSYPKRGSSYNEQFF
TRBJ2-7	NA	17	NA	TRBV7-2	TGTGCCAGCAGCTACAGGGGAGGGACAGGAAACTCCTACGAGCAGTACTTC	CASSYRGGTGNSYEQYF
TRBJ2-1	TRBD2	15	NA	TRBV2	TGTGCCAGCGGGGCGGGGGGCCGACCTTGGAATGAGCAGTTCTTC	CASGAGGRPWNEQFF